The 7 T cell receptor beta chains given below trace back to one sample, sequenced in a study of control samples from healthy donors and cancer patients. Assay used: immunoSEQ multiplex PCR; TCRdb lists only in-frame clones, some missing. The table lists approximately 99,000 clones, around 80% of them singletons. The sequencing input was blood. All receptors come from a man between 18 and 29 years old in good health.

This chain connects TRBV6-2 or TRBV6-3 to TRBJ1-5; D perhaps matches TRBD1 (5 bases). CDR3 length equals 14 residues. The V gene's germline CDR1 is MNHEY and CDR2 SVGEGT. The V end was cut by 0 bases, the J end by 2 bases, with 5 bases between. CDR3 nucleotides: TGTGCCAGCAGTTACTCGGGGGGCAATCAGCCCCAGCATTTT. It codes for CASSYSGGNQPQHF.

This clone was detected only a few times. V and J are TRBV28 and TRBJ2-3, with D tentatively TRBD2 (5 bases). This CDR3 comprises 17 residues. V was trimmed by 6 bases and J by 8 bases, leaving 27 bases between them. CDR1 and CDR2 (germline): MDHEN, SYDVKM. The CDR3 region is CASSRPDPGKAWGTQYF. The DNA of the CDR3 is TGTGCCAGCAGCCGCCCTGACCCGGGGAAGGCCTGGGGTACGCAGTATTTT.

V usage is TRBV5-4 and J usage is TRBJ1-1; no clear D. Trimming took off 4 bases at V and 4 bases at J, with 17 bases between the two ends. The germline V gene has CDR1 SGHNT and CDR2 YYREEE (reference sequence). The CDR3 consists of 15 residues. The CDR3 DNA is TGTGCCAGCAGCCCTAGTCGAGAGGTTCGCACTGAAGCTTTCTTT. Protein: CASSPSREVRTEAFF.

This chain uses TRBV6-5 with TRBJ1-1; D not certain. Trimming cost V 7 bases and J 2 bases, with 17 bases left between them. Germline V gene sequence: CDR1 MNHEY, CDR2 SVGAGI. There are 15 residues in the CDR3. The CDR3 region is CASNKDGPGNTEAFF. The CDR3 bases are TGTGCCAGCAACAAAGACGGACCTGGTAACACTGAAGCTTTCTTT.

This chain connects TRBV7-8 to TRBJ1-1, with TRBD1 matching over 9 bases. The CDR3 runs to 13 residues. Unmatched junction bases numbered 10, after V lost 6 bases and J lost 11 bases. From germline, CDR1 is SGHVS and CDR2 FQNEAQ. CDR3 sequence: CASSIIQGAIAFF. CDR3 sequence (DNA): TGTGCCAGCAGTATAATACAGGGGGCGATTGCTTTCTTT.

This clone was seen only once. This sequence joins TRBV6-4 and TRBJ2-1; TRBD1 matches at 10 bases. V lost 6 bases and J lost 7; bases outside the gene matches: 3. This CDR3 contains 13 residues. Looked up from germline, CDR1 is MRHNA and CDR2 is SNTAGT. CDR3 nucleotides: TGTGCCAGCAGCCCGGACAGGGGGAATGAGCAGTTCTTC. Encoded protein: CASSPDRGNEQFF.

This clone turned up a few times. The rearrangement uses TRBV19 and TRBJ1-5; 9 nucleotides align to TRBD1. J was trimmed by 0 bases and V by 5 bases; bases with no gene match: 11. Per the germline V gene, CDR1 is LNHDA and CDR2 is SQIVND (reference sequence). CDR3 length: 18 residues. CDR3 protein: CASSSPPGTGYSNQPQHF. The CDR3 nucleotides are TGTGCCAGTAGTTCACCCCCCGGGACAGGGTATAGCAATCAGCCCCAGCATTTT.